This is a list of T cell receptor beta chains from one sample in a study of cytomegalovirus exposure and HLA in healthy donors. Profiled with immunoSEQ multiplex PCR; TCRdb holds only in-frame clones, not every one. The table shows 150,000 to 200,000 clones, with approximately 62% occurring only once. Material: PBMCs. The receptors originated from a man aged 45 to 65 in good health and CMV-seronegative. Both conserved end residues are part of each CDR3. D genes are given only for firm matches.

J gene	D gene	V gene	CDR3 length	CDR3 protein
TRBJ2-1	TRBD1	TRBV10-2	14	CASRPGQGWDEQFF
TRBJ2-2	TRBD1	TRBV4-1	16	CASSQPTGVNTGELFF
TRBJ1-1	-	TRBV14	17	CASSQALRSSPNTEAFF
TRBJ1-2	-	TRBV5-1	15	CASSPRMGAGYGYTF
TRBJ1-1	-	TRBV7-2	13	CASSPLANTEAFF
TRBJ1-3	-	TRBV19	14	CASSMAGTGNTIYF
TRBJ1-2	-	TRBV11-2	19	CASSPTRGGRLLANYGYTF
TRBJ1-4	TRBD1	TRBV6-6	16	CASSYVLGQGNEKLFF
TRBJ2-1	TRBD1	TRBV19	17	CASSRTGGPYSYNEQFF
TRBJ1-5	TRBD1	TRBV27	15	CASRSAGTGNQPQHF
TRBJ2-1	TRBD2	TRBV4-1	16	CASSQVSSGSYNEQFF
TRBJ2-5	TRBD2	TRBV5-1	16	CASSLGTSGAQETQYF
TRBJ1-2	-	TRBV2	14	CASLMTAVNYGYTF
TRBJ2-3	-	TRBV7-9	12	CASSPDTDTQYF
TRBJ2-3	TRBD2	TRBV6-1	15	CASSGFLAGPDTQYF
TRBJ1-5	-	TRBV18	16	CASSPPGGFGNQPQHF
-	TRBD2	TRBV29-1	13	CSVVYGRGYEQYF
TRBJ1-4	-	TRBV28	14	CASSSPHSNEKLFF
TRBJ2-1	-	TRBV7-2	16	CASSLQGPLSYNEQFF
TRBJ1-2	TRBD1	TRBV27	15	CASSLAGQEIYGYTF
TRBJ2-1	-	TRBV4-1	14	CASSLDSGHNEQFF
TRBJ2-2	-	TRBV2	15	CASRSGVTNTGELFF
TRBJ2-1	-	TRBV7-2	17	CASSRRVLRGHTGFQFF
TRBJ2-5	-	TRBV19	15	CASSPVVLRYETQYF
TRBJ2-1	TRBD2	TRBV5-1	15	CASTGLAGGRNEQFF
TRBJ2-7	TRBD1	TRBV5-6	14	CASSLDRGNYEQYF
TRBJ1-1	TRBD1	TRBV6-6	15	CASSFPGQGATEAFF
TRBJ2-3	TRBD1	TRBV7-3	13	CASSLTRQGREYF
TRBJ1-5	-	TRBV4-1	12	CASSDLDQPQHF
TRBJ2-2	-	TRBV6-5	15	CASSYRTDNTGELFF
TRBJ1-2	-	TRBV18	15	CASSQSPGDSYGYTF
TRBJ2-7	TRBD1	TRBV25-1	15	CASSPTSGTGYEQYF
TRBJ1-2	TRBD1	TRBV7-2	13	CASSLGQFYGYTF
TRBJ2-1	-	TRBV7-9	13	CASSLGPNNEQFF
TRBJ2-3	TRBD2	TRBV28	16	CASSSIAGGRTDTQYF
TRBJ2-7	TRBD1	TRBV27	14	CASSRDRGRNEQYF
TRBJ1-5	-	TRBV5-1	14	CASSRNGGIQPQHF
TRBJ1-3	-	TRBV7-2	14	CASSLGQPGNTIYF
TRBJ1-4	-	TRBV5-1	15	CASSPQDGPNEKLFF
TRBJ2-5	TRBD2	TRBV19	15	CASSSRTSGGETQYF
TRBJ2-5	-	TRBV2	12	CATSVGEETQYF
TRBJ1-5	-	TRBV7-9	15	CASSLADSRNQPQHF
TRBJ2-7	-	TRBV4-2	15	CASSQPGVSTYEQYF
TRBJ1-2	-	TRBV6-1	15	CASLGGGEDLYGYTF
TRBJ2-2	-	TRBV7-2	16	CASSLAGGQNTGELFF
TRBJ2-2	TRBD2	TRBV5-1	14	CASESGGASGELFF
TRBJ1-4	TRBD1	TRBV5-4	15	CASSLRTGKNEKLFF
TRBJ1-1	-	TRBV11-3	13	CASSLTPGTEAFF
TRBJ2-5	-	TRBV19	14	CASSSTGARETQYF
TRBJ1-5	-	TRBV19	15	CASSNGHGSNQPQHF
TRBJ2-1	TRBD1	TRBV7-7	15	CASSLAPTGDNEQFF
TRBJ2-1	TRBD2	TRBV2	15	CASSPRLAGYNEQFF
TRBJ1-2	-	TRBV4-2	16	CASSQEARGWDYGYTF
TRBJ2-3	-	TRBV2	11	CASSRTDTQYF